The 8 T cell receptor beta chains in this list originate from one sample, sequenced in a study of vaccination and CD4 T cells after COVID-19. Cultured CD4+ T-cell DNA underwent Oncomine TCR Beta short-read sequencing. DNA came from CD4+ T cells after culture. From the PCR reads, TCRdb called clonotypes with MiXCR, one entry per CDR3 protein. The sample yields about 11,000 distinct CDR3 sequences, approximately 31% seen once. The treatment here: roughly ten-day PBMC culture with coronavirus spike peptide pools or control peptides (ViraFEST assay). Pre-COVID-19 pandemic sampling (2011-2018) yielded the unexposed donor's CD4+ T cells. Their antigens are not known. Sequencing was performed on CD4+ T cells from blood, cultured in vitro. These TCRs come from a human donor in good health.

The rearrangement links TRBV7-6 to TRBJ1-2, with TRBD1 matching over 9 bases. In germline, CDR1 is SGHVS, CDR2 FNYEAQ. The V segment lost 3 bases and the J segment 8 bases; nucleotides outside the gene matches: 4. The length of the CDR3 is 13 residues. In nucleotides, the CDR3 is TGTGCCAGCAGCTTGGGACAGGGCAAGGGCTACACCTTC. The encoded protein is CASSLGQGKGYTF.

The chain joins TRBV5-1 to TRBJ2-3; D may be TRBD2 (5 bases). The CDR3 has 15 residues. With 3 bases removed from V and 0 bases from J, the gap between germline ends came to 11 bases. Germline assignment: CDR1 SGHRS and CDR2 YFSETQ. The CDR3 DNA reads TGCGCCAGCAGCTACCAGGAGGCTAGCACAGATACGCAGTATTTT. Encoded protein: CASSYQEASTDTQYF.

This chain connects TRBV20-1 to TRBJ1-6; 7 bases are a match to TRBD1. V trimming: 4 bases; J trimming: 6 bases; junction bases outside the gene matches: 6. The germline gives CDR1 DFQATT, CDR2 SNEGSKA (reference sequence). The CDR3 extends over 14 amino acids. The CDR3 coding sequence is TGCAGTGCTAACACCGGGACAGTTAATTCACCCCTCCACTTT. Amino acids: CSANTGTVNSPLHF.

V is TRBV27 and J is TRBJ1-5, with D possibly matching TRBD1 (6 bases). Germline V gives CDR1 MNHEY, CDR2 SMNVEV (reference sequence). V dropped 5 bases and J dropped 2 bases, with 19 bases sitting between them. The CDR3 loop spans 17 amino acids. The CDR3 bases are TGTGCCAGCAGTCCCCGCGGGAGGGGGGGACGCAATCAGCCCCAGCATTTT. This encodes CASSPRGRGGRNQPQHF.

The rearrangement joins TRBV20-1 to TRBJ1-5; D unclear. This CDR3 has 14 residues. Per germline, CDR1 DFQATT and CDR2 SNEGSKA (reference sequence). V lost 0 bases and J 6 bases, leaving 12 bases between the germline ends. The CDR3, as DNA: TGCAGTGCTAGAGATATGGGTTTGGGTCAGCCCCAGCATTTT. Translation: CSARDMGLGQPQHF.

The rearrangement uses TRBV7-9 and TRBJ2-2; D gene ambiguous. This CDR3 comprises 14 residues. The germline gives CDR1 SEHNR, CDR2 FQNEAQ (reference sequence). The ends were cut back, 0 bases at V and 5 bases at J, with 7 bases in the middle. The CDR3 region has the DNA TGTGCCAGCAGCTTAGCCAGTAAGACCGGGGAGCTGTTTTTT. The encoded protein is CASSLASKTGELFF. The variable domain in full, completed from reference TRBV7-9 and TRBJ2-2, reads DTGVSQNPRHKITKRGQNVTFRCDPISEHNRLYWYRQTLGQGPEFLTYFQNEAQLEKSRLLSDRFSAERPKGSFSTLEIQRTEQGDSAMYLCASSLASKTGELFFGEGSRLTVL.

This chain uses TRBV4-3 with TRBJ2-1, with 11 positions matching TRBD2. The germline V gene has CDR1 LGHNA and CDR2 YSLEER. This CDR3 has 16 amino acids. Germline trimming cut 1 base from V and 5 bases from J; bases unmatched to any gene: 4. The CDR3 here is CASSQAPGLADNEQFF. Here the CDR3 DNA reads TGCGCCAGCAGCCAAGCGCCGGGACTAGCGGACAATGAGCAGTTCTTC.

The V call is TRBV11-2, the J call TRBJ1-6; 7 nucleotides agree with TRBD1. V lost 1 base, J lost 7 bases, and 7 bases stayed unmatched. The germline V gene has CDR1 SGHAT and CDR2 FQNNGV. The CDR3 has 16 amino acids. CDR3 amino acids: CASSLVSGQQNSPLHF. The CDR3, as DNA: TGTGCCAGCAGCTTAGTTTCGGGACAGCAAAATTCACCCCTCCACTTT.